The next 14 T cell receptor beta chains were all read from a single sample in a study of blood T cells in healthy people across ages. Together with a sample-barcoded 5' primer, a J-beta primer mix was included in a second PCR lasting roughly 7 to 11 cycles. TCRdb ran MiXCR on the 5' RACE reads and lists one entry per CDR3 protein. Of approximately 800,000 distinct CDR3 sequences in the sample, about 47% were seen once. The sequencing sample was made of blood. Receptors were obtained from a man at least 80 years old in good health.

V and J are TRBV6-6 and TRBJ1-6; D gene unclear. The CDR3 is 15 residues long. The V and J ends lost 2 bases and 10 bases respectively, with 15 bases between them. CDR1 is MNHNY, CDR2 SVGAGI, per germline (reference sequence). The CDR3 here is CASSYDETVGSPLHF. The CDR3 DNA reads as TGTGCCAGCAGTTACGACGAGACGGTAGGATCACCCCTCCACTTT.

This CDR3 is CAISRKTGGPYEQYF. CDR3 in DNA: TGTGCCATCAGTCGGAAGACAGGGGGGCCCTACGAGCAGTACTTC. The chain carries TRBV10-3 and TRBJ2-4, with 9 bases matching TRBD1. The last part of the DNA fits TRBJ2-7 better; the J call may be wrong. CDR1 and CDR2 from the germline V gene are ENHRY and SYGVKD. The length of the CDR3 is 15 residues.

The J gene is TRBJ2-1, the V gene TRBV20-1; 7 nucleotides line up with TRBD1. Per the germline V gene, CDR1 is DFQATT and CDR2 is SNEGSKA (reference sequence). V lost 4 bases, J lost 9 bases, and 12 bases stayed unmatched. CDR3 length equals 14 residues. The chain's CDR3 is CSATSETPGGEQFF. CDR3 in DNA: TGCAGTGCTACATCCGAGACTCCAGGGGGTGAGCAGTTCTTC.

This clonotype was counted many times. The gene calls are TRBV5-1 and TRBJ1-1, with D possibly TRBD1 on 6 matching bases. The germline V gene has CDR1 SGHRS and CDR2 YFSETQ. The V end lost 1 base, the J end lost 3 bases, and 7 bases lay between the germline ends. The CDR3 length is 13 residues. The chain's CDR3 is CASSLRGDTEAFF. The CDR3 DNA reads TGCGCCAGCAGCTTGAGGGGGGACACTGAAGCTTTCTTT.

The chain joins TRBV2 to TRBJ2-1; the match to TRBD2 covers 10 bases. Germline CDR1 SNHLY, CDR2 FYNNEI. This CDR3 region has 16 residues. With V trimmed by 6 bases and J by 1 base, 6 bases remained unmatched. The CDR3 protein is CASRPMTSGSYNEQFF. As DNA, the CDR3 is TGTGCCAGCAGACCAATGACTAGCGGGTCCTACAATGAGCAGTTCTTC.

At least ten counts were recorded for this clonotype. This sequence joins TRBV7-3 and TRBJ2-1, with 10 bases matching TRBD2. The CDR3 is made up of 14 amino acids. V lost 2 bases and J lost 10; bases outside the gene matches: 5. CDR1 is SGHTA, CDR2 FQGTGA, per germline. In DNA form, the CDR3 reads TGTGCCAGCAGCTTAGGTAGGACTAGCGGAGAGCAGTTCTTC. Translated: CASSLGRTSGEQFF. Based on the CDR3 plus reference TRBV7-3 and TRBJ2-1, the full variable domain is GAGVSQTPSNKVTEKGKYVELRCDPISGHTALYWYRQSLGQGPEFLIYFQGTGAADDSGLPNDRFFAVRPEGSVSTLKIQRTERGDSAVYLCASSLGRTSGEQFFGPGTRLTVL.

This clonotype was seen a single time. The V call is TRBV5-1, the J call TRBJ2-1; 7 positions match TRBD2. Judging by the DNA end, TRBJ2-7 fits better; the J call may be wrong. This CDR3 is built from 15 residues. The germline V gene encodes CDR1 SGHRS and CDR2 YFSETQ. In nucleotides, the CDR3 is TGCGCCAGCTCTCCGGGACTACGGGGCTACAATGAGCAGTACTTC. Its translation: CASSPGLRGYNEQYF.

The chain uses TRBV20-1 and TRBJ2-2; TRBD2 aligns across 9 bases. CDR3 size: 14 residues. V shed 3 bases, J shed 5 bases, and the junction held 4 bases outside the gene matches. The germline V gene has CDR1 DFQATT and CDR2 SNEGSKA (reference sequence). In DNA, the CDR3 is TGCAGTGCTAGGGGGCTAGCGGGAACCGGGGAGCTGTTTTTT. Encoded protein: CSARGLAGTGELFF.

J is TRBJ2-7 and V is TRBV2; D not certain. The V end was cut by 8 bases, the J end by 6 bases, with 8 bases between. Germline CDR1 reads SNHLY; CDR2 reads FYNNEI. The CDR3 is made up of 10 amino acids. The CDR3 DNA sequence: TGTGCCAGCGGCAGCATCGAGCAGTACTTC. This codes for CASGSIEQYF.

This clonotype showed up just a few times. The rearrangement joins TRBV7-6 to TRBJ2-1; 9 bases match TRBD1. In germline, CDR1 is SGHVS, CDR2 FNYEAQ. The CDR3 consists of 14 residues. The V and J ends lost 1 base and 10 bases, in that order; junction bases with no gene match: 5. The CDR3 reads CASSLEQGAYEQFF. CDR3 DNA: TGTGCCAGCAGCTTAGAACAGGGGGCCTACGAGCAGTTCTTC.

The rearrangement links TRBV5-1 to TRBJ2-5, with D perhaps being TRBD1 or TRBD2 (5 bases each). The ends were cut back, 4 bases at V and 4 bases at J, with 14 bases in the middle. CDR1 is SGHRS and CDR2 is YFSETQ in the germline V gene. The CDR3 is 14 amino acids. This CDR3 reads CASSGAGTIETQYF. For the CDR3, the DNA is TGCGCCAGCAGCGGGGCCGGGACGATAGAGACCCAGTACTTC.

This clonotype has more than one count but fewer than ten. V and J are TRBV7-2 and TRBJ2-5; 8 positions agree with TRBD2. Per the germline V gene, CDR1 is SGHTA and CDR2 is FQGNSA. V lost 2 bases and J lost 6; bases outside the gene matches: 14. The CDR3 has 17 residues. The CDR3 DNA follows: TGTGCCAGCAGCTTAACGGCGGGAGGCGTCATAATAAAGACCCAGTACTTC. Translation: CASSLTAGGVIIKTQYF.

V usage is TRBV20-1 and J usage is TRBJ2-1, with TRBD2 identical over 11 bases. The V segment lost 0 bases and the J segment 6 bases; nucleotides outside the gene matches: 10. The CDR3 extends over 17 amino acids. Per the germline V gene, CDR1 is DFQATT and CDR2 is SNEGSKA (reference sequence). Written as DNA, the CDR3 is TGCAGTGCTAGAGATCCCGTTAGCGGGAGGGCATTCAATGAGCAGTTCTTC. This codes for CSARDPVSGRAFNEQFF.

This chain links TRBV13 with TRBJ2-3; D uncertain. The CDR3 covers 15 residues. V shed 7 bases and J shed 0 bases, with 14 bases lying between them. Germline loops: CDR1 PRHDT, CDR2 FYEKMQ (reference sequence). The CDR3 sequence is CASTERSGSTDTQYF. In DNA, the CDR3 is TGTGCCAGCACCGAGAGATCCGGTAGCACAGATACGCAGTATTTT.